Presented here are 23 T cell receptor beta chains from one specimen sequenced in a study of radiation and T cells in renal cell carcinoma. As for time point: blood 4 weeks post-SBRT, at nephrectomy. Treatment indicated: 15 Gy SBRT to primary tumor, nephrectomy 4 weeks later. The method was immunoSEQ multiplex PCR; TCRdb's version includes in-frame clones alone and lacks a portion of them. The sample includes tens of thousands of clones, roughly 80% of them seen just once. This material consisted of blood, taken from a patient whose treatment included radiotherapy and nephrectomy. The receptors shown here come from a man aged 60-69 years with renal cell carcinoma.

This clone was recorded at least ten times. Other DNA sequences in this sample translate to the same CDR3. The gene calls are TRBV27 and TRBJ1-1; D is undetermined. Trimming shortened V by 0 bases and J by 3 bases, and 8 bases separated the two germline ends. Germline V gene sequence: CDR1 MNHEY, CDR2 SMNVEV (reference sequence). CDR3 size: 14 residues. This chain's CDR3 is CASSLSGPDTEAFF. In DNA, the CDR3 is TGTGCCAGCAGTTTATCAGGTCCGGACACTGAAGCTTTCTTT.

This rearrangement joins TRBV4-3 to TRBJ1-6; D is unclear. Germline assignment: CDR1 LGHNA and CDR2 YSLEER. The CDR3 runs to 16 residues. The ends were cut back, 1 base at V and 6 bases at J, with 13 bases in the middle. CDR3 residues: CASSQASRSANSPLHF. For the CDR3, the DNA is TGCGCCAGCAGCCAAGCCTCGAGAAGTGCTAATTCACCCCTCCACTTT.

The CDR3 DNA is TGTGCCAGCAGCCCCCGGGACAGGGGAAAAGATACGCAGTATTTT. Amino acid sequence: CASSPRDRGKDTQYF. The V call is TRBV11-3, the J call TRBJ2-3, with 10 bases aligning to TRBD1. V dropped 5 bases and J dropped 5; count of bases not matched to a gene: 7. CDR1 and CDR2 from the germline V gene are SGHNT and YENEEA. This CDR3 region has 15 residues.

The chain employs TRBV27 and TRBJ1-4, with D unclear. V dropped 0 bases and J dropped 4 bases, with 9 bases sitting between them. The V gene's germline CDR1 is MNHEY and CDR2 SMNVEV (reference sequence). CDR3 length equals 15 residues. The CDR3 here is CASSLSTPFNEKLFF. CDR3 in DNA: TGTGCCAGCAGTTTATCCACACCCTTTAATGAAAAACTGTTTTTT.

The genes are TRBV28 and TRBJ2-7, with 7 bases aligning to TRBD2. The CDR3 loop spans 12 amino acids. J gave up 5 bases and V 6 bases, and 4 bases lay outside the gene matches. Germline-derived CDR1 and CDR2 are MDHEN and SYDVKM. CDR3 nucleotide sequence: TGTGCCAGCAGCCAGGGACTACACGAGCAGTACGTC. This translates into CASSQGLHEQYV.

The rearrangement links TRBV29-1 to TRBJ2-3; perhaps TRBD1 as D (6 bases). V lost 6 bases and J lost 0, with 7 bases in between. The CDR3 runs to 12 residues. The germline V gene encodes CDR1 SQVTM and CDR2 ANQGSEA. The CDR3 DNA sequence: TGCAGCGTCCAGGGGAGCACAGATACGCAGTATTTT. It specifies CSVQGSTDTQYF.

This clone was seen a few times. This chain links TRBV27 with TRBJ1-2; 9 nucleotides agree with TRBD1. J gave up 7 bases and V 5 bases, and 14 bases lay outside the gene matches. Germline V CDR1 and CDR2: MNHEY, SMNVEV (reference sequence). The CDR3 runs to 16 residues. CDR3 loop: CASSQTLGTGFSGYTF. DNA of the CDR3: TGTGCCAGCAGTCAAACCCTCGGGACAGGGTTTAGTGGCTACACCTTC.

The rearrangement uses TRBV5-1 and TRBJ2-3; maybe TRBD1 (5 bases). The CDR3 has 15 residues. V gave up 5 bases and J gave up 4 bases, with 17 bases separating them. Germline CDR1 SGHRS, CDR2 YFSETQ. CDR3 in amino acids: CASSYNRDSADTQYF. CDR3 in DNA: TGCGCCAGCAGTTACAATCGAGACAGCGCAGATACGCAGTATTTT.

The chain is built from TRBV5-1 and TRBJ1-1; tentative D call: TRBD1 (5 bases). This CDR3 comprises 12 residues. Between the trimmed V and J ends, which lost 1 base and 7 bases, there was a span of 8 bases. CDR1 and CDR2 from the germline V gene are SGHRS and YFSETQ. The CDR3 protein is CASSLRGSEAFF. The CDR3 DNA sequence: TGCGCCAGCAGCTTGAGGGGAAGTGAAGCTTTCTTT.

The V gene is TRBV28, the J gene TRBJ1-5, with 7 positions matching TRBD1. CDR1 and CDR2 (germline): MDHEN, SYDVKM. The CDR3 has 14 amino acids. J was trimmed by 5 bases and V by 1 base; bases with no gene match: 2. The CDR3 is CASSLLQGDQPQHF. The CDR3 nucleotides are TGTGCCAGCAGTTTATTGCAGGGGGATCAGCCCCAGCATTTT.

This clone appeared a few times. The CDR3 coding sequence is TGTGCCAGCAGCTTCTTGCTAGCGGGAGAAAATGAGCAGTTCTTC. Translated: CASSFLLAGENEQFF. J is TRBJ2-1 and V is TRBV11-3; 10 nucleotides align to TRBD2. CDR1 SGHNT and CDR2 YENEEA come from the germline V gene. The trim removed 3 bases at V and 7 bases at J, leaving 6 bases unmatched. This CDR3 comprises 15 residues.

The CDR3 reads CASSLQKKGSYNEQFF. In nucleotides, the CDR3 is TGTGCCAGCAGCTTACAAAAGAAAGGCTCCTACAATGAGCAGTTCTTC. The genes are TRBV7-9 and TRBJ2-1; D not resolved. V was clipped by 2 bases and J by 0 bases, with 11 bases between them. Germline CDR1 and CDR2: SEHNR and FQNEAQ (reference sequence). The CDR3 runs 16 residues.

This clone appeared a single time. The V call is TRBV7-9, the J call TRBJ1-2; no clear D gene. Germline CDR1 and CDR2: SEHNR and FQNEAQ (reference sequence). Trimming removed 8 bases from V and 2 bases from J, with 9 bases in between. CDR3 size: 12 residues. The CDR3 DNA reads as TGTGCCAGCCTAAGGCAGAACTATGGCTACACCTTC. Its protein product is CASLRQNYGYTF.

In this sample, this clone turned up a few times. This chain links TRBV5-3 with TRBJ2-1, with D possibly being TRBD1 (6 bases). TRBV5-3 is reported as an ORF; its role is uncertain. The ends were cut back, 5 bases at V and 6 bases at J, with 18 bases in the middle. This CDR3 is 15 amino acids long. The DNA of the CDR3 is TGTGCCAGAAGTCAGGGGCGGAGAGGACGCAATGAGCAGTTCTTC. Translation gives CARSQGRRGRNEQFF.

This chain connects TRBV4-3 to TRBJ2-7; possible D gene TRBD2, 5 bases. Germline CDR1 and CDR2: LGHNA and YSLEER. V dropped 0 bases and J dropped 3 bases, with 9 bases sitting between them. The CDR3 consists of 14 residues. The CDR3 bases are TGCGCCAGCAGCCAAGATCGGGGTCTCTACGAGCAGTACTTC. It specifies CASSQDRGLYEQYF.

The gene calls are TRBV19 and TRBJ1-4, with 9 positions matching TRBD1. CDR3 size: 14 residues. Per germline, CDR1 LNHDA and CDR2 SQIVND (reference sequence). J lost 8 bases, V lost 6 bases, and 7 bases had no gene match. The CDR3 loop reads CASSVRDREEKLFF. The DNA of the CDR3 is TGTGCCAGTAGCGTCCGGGACAGGGAGGAAAAACTGTTTTTT.

Of note for this clone: The junction and the germline gene differ at one end; a read error may be behind it. The V call is TRBV5-1, the J call TRBJ2-5; 10 bases are a match to TRBD2. CDR3 length: 16 amino acids. Germline V gives CDR1 SGHRS, CDR2 YFSETQ. In DNA, the CDR3 is TGCGCCAGCAGCTTGGGGACTAGCGGCATACAAGAGCCCCAGTACTTC. Translated, it gives CASSLGTSGIQEPQYF. Drawing the rest from reference TRBV5-1 and TRBJ2-5, the complete variable domain is KAGVTQTPRYLIKTRGQQVTLSCSPISGHRSVSWYQQTPGQGLQFLFEYFSETQRNKGNFPGRFSGRQFSNSRSEMNVSTLELGDSALYLCASSLGTSGIQEPQYFGPGTRLLVL.

The CDR3: CASSQPSGDNEQFF. The CDR3 DNA reads TGCGCCAGCAGCCAACCTAGCGGGGACAATGAGCAGTTCTTC. This chain uses TRBV4-1 with TRBJ2-1; 9 bases align to TRBD2. Germline V CDR1 and CDR2: MGHRA, YSYEKL. CDR3 length: 14 amino acids. After removal of 2 bases from V and 5 bases from J, the junction contained 1 base not matched to a gene.

This rearrangement joins TRBV30 to TRBJ2-7; possible D gene TRBD2, 5 bases. Germline CDR1 GTSNPN, CDR2 SVGIG (reference sequence). V gave up 0 bases and J gave up 1 base, with 28 bases separating them. This CDR3 region has 20 residues. CDR3 amino acids: CAWSVLGLGGRKGQSYEQYF. The CDR3 DNA reads as TGTGCCTGGAGTGTACTGGGATTAGGAGGACGTAAGGGTCAATCCTACGAGCAGTACTTC.

A single count supports this clone. J is TRBJ1-3 and V is TRBV19; 7 nucleotides agree with TRBD1. This CDR3 region has 18 residues. V lost 5 bases to trimming and J lost 0 bases; unmatched junction nucleotides: 13. Germline V lookup: CDR1 LNHDA, CDR2 SQIVND (reference sequence). CDR3 in amino acids: CASSGAGDRLTSGNTIYF. CDR3 sequence (DNA): TGTGCCAGTAGTGGTGCAGGGGACAGATTAACCTCTGGAAACACCATATATTTT.

The gene calls are TRBV5-1 and TRBJ1-1, with 7 bases identical to TRBD1. The V gene end was trimmed by 5 bases and the J gene end by 4 bases; junction bases not matched to a gene: 8. From germline, CDR1 is SGHRS and CDR2 YFSETQ. The CDR3 covers 14 residues. CDR3 sequence (DNA): TGCGCCAGCAGTGGTGGACAGGCAGGCACTGAAGCTTTCTTT. Translating it yields CASSGGQAGTEAFF.

This clone turned up a few times. For the CDR3, the DNA is TGTGCCACCAGCAGAGACCAACTGGAGATGAACACTGAAGCTTTCTTT. Protein product: CATSRDQLEMNTEAFF. The J gene is TRBJ1-1, the V gene TRBV15; D gene unclear. The V gene's germline CDR1 is LNHNV and CDR2 YYDKDF (reference sequence). This CDR3 has 16 amino acids. V lost 0 bases and J 0 bases, leaving 11 bases between the germline ends.

This clone is a singleton in its sample. V and J are TRBV27 and TRBJ2-3; perhaps TRBD2 as D (5 bases). This CDR3 region has 14 residues. V was cut by 6 bases and J by 0 bases, with 10 bases left in between. The germline V gene has CDR1 MNHEY and CDR2 SMNVEV (reference sequence). CDR3 coding DNA: TGTGCCAGCAGCACTAGGGCTAGCACAGATACGCAGTATTTT. It translates to CASSTRASTDTQYF.